This T cell receptor beta chain derives from a study of molecular identifiers for immune sequencing clone quantification. Germline values: CDR1 SGDLS, CDR2 YYNGEE. The CDR3 is made up of 15 amino acids. TCRdb re-called the PCR reads with MiXCR, one entry per CDR3 protein. The repertoire includes some 100,000 distinct CDR3 sequences, 15% to 20% of them detected once, and around 0.8% sits in the top ten. With regard to this clonotype: Germline is not matched at one junction end, which may reflect a read error.

V usage is TRBV9 and J usage is TRBJ2-2; the D gene could be TRBD1 or TRBD2 (6 bases each). The receptor was isolated from a human donor in good health. Some libraries in this study had Jurkat cell RNA spiked in. The sample was naive CD8+ T cells from blood, with Jurkat cell RNA spiked in. The sample's subset: FACS-sorted CD8+CD4-CCR7+CD45RA+ naive T cells. CDR3 sequence: CASSVDGGLTGKLFF. CDR3 nucleotide sequence: TGTGCCAGCAGCGTCGATGGGGGGCTCACCGGGAAGCTGTTTTTT.